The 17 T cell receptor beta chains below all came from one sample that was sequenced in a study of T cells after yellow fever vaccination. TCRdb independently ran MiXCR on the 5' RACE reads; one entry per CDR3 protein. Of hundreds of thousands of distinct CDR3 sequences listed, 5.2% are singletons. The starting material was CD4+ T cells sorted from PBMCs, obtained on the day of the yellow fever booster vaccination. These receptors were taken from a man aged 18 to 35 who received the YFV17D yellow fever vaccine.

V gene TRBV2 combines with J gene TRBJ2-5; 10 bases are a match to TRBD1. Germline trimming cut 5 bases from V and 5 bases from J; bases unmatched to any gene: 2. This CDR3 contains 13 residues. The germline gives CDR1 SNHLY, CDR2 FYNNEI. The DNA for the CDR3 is TGTGCCAGCAGTATGGGACAGGGGGAGACCCAGTACTTC. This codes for CASSMGQGETQYF. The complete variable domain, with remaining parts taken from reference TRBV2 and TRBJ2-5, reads EPEVTQTPSHQVTQMGQEVILRCVPISNHLYFYWYRQILGQKVEFLVSFYNNEISEKSEIFDDQFSVERPDGSNFTLKIRSTKLEDSAMYFCASSMGQGETQYFGPGTRLLVL.

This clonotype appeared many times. In nucleotides, the CDR3 is TGCGCCAGCAGCCAAGATGGTGTATACTACGAGCAGTACGTC. Translated, it gives CASSQDGVYYEQYV. This chain joins TRBV4-3 and TRBJ2-7; no clear D gene. Trimming cost V 0 bases and J 3 bases, with 9 bases left between them. CDR1 is LGHNA, CDR2 YSLEER, per germline. CDR3 length: 14 amino acids.

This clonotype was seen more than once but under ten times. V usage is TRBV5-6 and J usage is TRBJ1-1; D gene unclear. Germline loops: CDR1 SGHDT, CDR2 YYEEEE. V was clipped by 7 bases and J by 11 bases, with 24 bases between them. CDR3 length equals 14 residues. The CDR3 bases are TGTGCCAGCGGCCCCTGGACGTCACGTCGGAAGGCTTTCTTT. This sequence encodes CASGPWTSRRKAFF.

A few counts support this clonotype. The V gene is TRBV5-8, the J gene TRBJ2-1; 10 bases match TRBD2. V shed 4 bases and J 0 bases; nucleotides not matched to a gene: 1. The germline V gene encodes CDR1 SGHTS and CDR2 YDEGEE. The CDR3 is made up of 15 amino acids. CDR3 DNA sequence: TGTGCCAGCAGCAAGCGGGGGGGCTCCTACAATGAGCAGTTCTTC. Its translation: CASSKRGGSYNEQFF.

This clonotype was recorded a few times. For the CDR3, the DNA is TGTGCCAGCAGGGGAAGGGGGAGGATTGCGAACACTGAAGCTTTCTTT. This sequence encodes CASRGRGRIANTEAFF. V gene TRBV9 combines with J gene TRBJ1-1, with D perhaps TRBD1 (6 bases). V was trimmed by 5 bases and J by 1 base, leaving 18 bases between them. Germline V CDR1 and CDR2: SGDLS, YYNGEE. This CDR3 region has 16 residues.

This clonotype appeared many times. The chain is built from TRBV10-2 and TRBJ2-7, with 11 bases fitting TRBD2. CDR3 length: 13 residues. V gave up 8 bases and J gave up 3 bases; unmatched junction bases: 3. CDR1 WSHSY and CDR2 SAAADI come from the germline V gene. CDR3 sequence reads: CASGGLAGYEQYV. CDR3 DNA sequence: TGCGCCAGCGGAGGACTAGCGGGCTACGAGCAGTACGTC.

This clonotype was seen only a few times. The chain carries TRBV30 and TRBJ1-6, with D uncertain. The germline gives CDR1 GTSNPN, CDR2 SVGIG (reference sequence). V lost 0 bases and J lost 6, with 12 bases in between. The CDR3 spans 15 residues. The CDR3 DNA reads TGTGCCTGGAGTGTGTTGACAAGAGGTAATTCACCCCTCCACTTT. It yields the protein CAWSVLTRGNSPLHF.

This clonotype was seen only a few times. The CDR3 DNA is TGCGCCAGCAGCTCATCGGGGTACACTGAAGCTTTCTTT. This codes for CASSSSGYTEAFF. The gene calls are TRBV4-3 and TRBJ1-1; D not certain. Germline V gene sequence: CDR1 LGHNA, CDR2 YSLEER. The CDR3 extends over 13 amino acids. Between the trimmed V and J ends, which lost 5 bases and 3 bases, there was a span of 10 bases.

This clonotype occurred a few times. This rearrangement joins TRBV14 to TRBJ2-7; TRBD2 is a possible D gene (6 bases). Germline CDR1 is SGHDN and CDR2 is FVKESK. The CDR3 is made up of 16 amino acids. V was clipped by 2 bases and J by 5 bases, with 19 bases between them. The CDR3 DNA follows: TGTGCCAGCAGCCAAAGAACTGCGGGACTTATCCACGAGCAGTACTTC. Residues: CASSQRTAGLIHEQYF.

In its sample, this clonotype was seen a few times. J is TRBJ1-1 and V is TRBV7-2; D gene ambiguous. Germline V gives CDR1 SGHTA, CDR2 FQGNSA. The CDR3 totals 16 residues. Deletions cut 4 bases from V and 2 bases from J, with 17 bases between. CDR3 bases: TGTGCCAGCAGCTCACAACCGTCGGCGCTAAACACTGAAGCTTTCTTT. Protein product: CASSSQPSALNTEAFF.

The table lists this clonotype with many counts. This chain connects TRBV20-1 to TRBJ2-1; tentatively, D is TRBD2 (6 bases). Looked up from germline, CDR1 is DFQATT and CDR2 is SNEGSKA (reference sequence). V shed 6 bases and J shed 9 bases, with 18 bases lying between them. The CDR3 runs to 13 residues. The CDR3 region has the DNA TGCAGTGCCCGTTGCCAGGAGGGATTTGAGCAGTTCTTC. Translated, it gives CSARCQEGFEQFF.

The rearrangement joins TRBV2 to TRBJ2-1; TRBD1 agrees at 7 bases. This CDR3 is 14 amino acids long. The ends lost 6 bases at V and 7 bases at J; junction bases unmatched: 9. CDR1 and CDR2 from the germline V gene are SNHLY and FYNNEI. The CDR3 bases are TGTGCCAGCAGGAGAGTACAGGGGTGGAATGAGCAGTTCTTC. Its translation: CASRRVQGWNEQFF.

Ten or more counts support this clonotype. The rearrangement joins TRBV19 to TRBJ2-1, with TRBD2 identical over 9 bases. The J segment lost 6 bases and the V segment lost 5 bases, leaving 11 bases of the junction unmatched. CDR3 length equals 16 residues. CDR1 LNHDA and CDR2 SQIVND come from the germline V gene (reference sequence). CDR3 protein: CASSGIAGAVINEQFF. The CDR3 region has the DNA TGTGCCAGTAGTGGGATAGCGGGGGCCGTGATCAATGAGCAGTTCTTC.

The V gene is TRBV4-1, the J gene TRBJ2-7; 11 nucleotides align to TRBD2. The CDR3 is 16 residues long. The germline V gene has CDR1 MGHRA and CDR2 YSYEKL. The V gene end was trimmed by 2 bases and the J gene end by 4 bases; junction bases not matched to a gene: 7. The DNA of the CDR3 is TGCGCCAGCAGCCAATTTGGGACTAGCGGACCATACGAGCAGTACTTC. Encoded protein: CASSQFGTSGPYEQYF.

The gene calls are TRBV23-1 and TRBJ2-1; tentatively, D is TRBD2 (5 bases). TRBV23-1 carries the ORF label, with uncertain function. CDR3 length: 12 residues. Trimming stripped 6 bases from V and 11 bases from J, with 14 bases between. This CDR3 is CASRTNAGQQFF. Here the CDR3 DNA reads TGCGCCAGCAGGACCAACGCGGGTCAGCAGTTCTTC.

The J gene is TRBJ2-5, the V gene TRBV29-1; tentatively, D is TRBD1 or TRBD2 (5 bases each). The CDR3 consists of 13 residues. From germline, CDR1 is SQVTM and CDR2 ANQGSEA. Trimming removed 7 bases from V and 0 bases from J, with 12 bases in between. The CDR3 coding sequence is TGCAGCGAATCCGGGACGGACCAAGAGACCCAGTACTTC. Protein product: CSESGTDQETQYF. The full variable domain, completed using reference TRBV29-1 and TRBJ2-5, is SAVISQKPSRDICQRGTSLTIQCQVDSQVTMMFWYRQQPGQSLTLIATANQGSEATYESGFVIDKFPISRPNLTFSTLTVSNMSPEDSSIYLCSESGTDQETQYFGPGTRLLVL.

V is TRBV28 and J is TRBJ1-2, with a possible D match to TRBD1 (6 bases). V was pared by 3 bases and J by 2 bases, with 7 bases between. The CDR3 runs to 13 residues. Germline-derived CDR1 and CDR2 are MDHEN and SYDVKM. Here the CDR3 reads CASSFQGNYGYTF. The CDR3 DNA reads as TGTGCCAGCAGTTTCCAGGGGAACTATGGCTACACCTTC.